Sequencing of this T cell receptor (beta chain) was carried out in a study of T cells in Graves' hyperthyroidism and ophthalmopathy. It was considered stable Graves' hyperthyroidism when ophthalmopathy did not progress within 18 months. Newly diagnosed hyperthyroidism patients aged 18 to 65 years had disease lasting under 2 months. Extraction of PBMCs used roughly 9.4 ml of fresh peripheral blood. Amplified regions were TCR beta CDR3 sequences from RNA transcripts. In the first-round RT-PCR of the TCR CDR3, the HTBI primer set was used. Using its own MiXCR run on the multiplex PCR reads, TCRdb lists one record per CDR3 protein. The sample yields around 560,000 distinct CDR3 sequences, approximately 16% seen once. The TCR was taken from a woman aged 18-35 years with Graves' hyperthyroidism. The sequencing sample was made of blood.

The DNA of the CDR3 is TGTGCCAGCAACGAGTATGTGAGCTCCTACAATGAGCAGTTCTTC. Protein product: CASNEYVSSYNEQFF. This chain connects TRBV5-5 to TRBJ2-1; unclear D gene. Trimming removed 6 bases from V and 0 bases from J, with 13 bases in between. Germline V gene data show CDR1 as SGHKS and CDR2 as YYEKEE (reference sequence). The CDR3 totals 15 residues.